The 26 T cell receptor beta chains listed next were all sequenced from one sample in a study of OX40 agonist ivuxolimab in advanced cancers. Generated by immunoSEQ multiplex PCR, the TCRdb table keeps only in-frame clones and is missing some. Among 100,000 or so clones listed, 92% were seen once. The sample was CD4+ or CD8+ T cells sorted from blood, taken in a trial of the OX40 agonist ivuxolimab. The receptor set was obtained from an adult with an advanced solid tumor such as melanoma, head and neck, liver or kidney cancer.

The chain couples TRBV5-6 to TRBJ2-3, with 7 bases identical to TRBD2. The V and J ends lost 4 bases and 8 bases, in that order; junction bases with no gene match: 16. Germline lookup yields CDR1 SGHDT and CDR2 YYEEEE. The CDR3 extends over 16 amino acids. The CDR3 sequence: CASSVSGEAVFVTQYF. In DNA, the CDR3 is TGTGCCAGCAGCGTGAGCGGGGAGGCGGTGTTTGTTACGCAGTATTTT.

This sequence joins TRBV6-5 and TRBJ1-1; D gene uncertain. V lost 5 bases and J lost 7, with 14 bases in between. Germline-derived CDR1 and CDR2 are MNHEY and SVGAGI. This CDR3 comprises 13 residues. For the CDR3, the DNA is TGTGCCAGCAGTACTGGTCCGTTATTTGAAGCTTTCTTT. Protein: CASSTGPLFEAFF.

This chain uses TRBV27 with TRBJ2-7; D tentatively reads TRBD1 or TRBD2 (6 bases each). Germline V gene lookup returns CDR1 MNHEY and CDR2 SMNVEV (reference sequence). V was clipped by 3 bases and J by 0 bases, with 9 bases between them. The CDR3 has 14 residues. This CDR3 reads CASSLGGPSYEQYF. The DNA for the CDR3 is TGTGCCAGCAGTTTGGGGGGCCCCTCCTACGAGCAGTACTTC.

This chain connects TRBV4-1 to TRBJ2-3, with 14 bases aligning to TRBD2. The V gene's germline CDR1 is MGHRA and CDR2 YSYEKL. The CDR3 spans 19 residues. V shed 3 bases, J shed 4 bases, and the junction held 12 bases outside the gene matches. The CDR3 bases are TGCGCCAGCAGCCATCGGACTAGCGGGAGGTCTGGAGGCGCAGATACGCAGTATTTT. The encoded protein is CASSHRTSGRSGGADTQYF.

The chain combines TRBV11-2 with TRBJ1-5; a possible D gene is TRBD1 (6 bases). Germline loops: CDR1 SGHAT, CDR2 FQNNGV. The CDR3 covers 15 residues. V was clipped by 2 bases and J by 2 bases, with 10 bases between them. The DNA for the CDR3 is TGTGCCAGCAGCTTAACTCCAGGGGGCAATCAGCCCCAGCATTTT. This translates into CASSLTPGGNQPQHF.

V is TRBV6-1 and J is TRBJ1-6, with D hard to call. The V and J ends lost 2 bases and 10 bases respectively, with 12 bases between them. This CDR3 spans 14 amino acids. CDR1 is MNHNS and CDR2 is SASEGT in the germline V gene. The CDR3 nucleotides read TGTGCCAGCAGTGAAAGCCGCGTTGGGTCACCCCTCCACTTT. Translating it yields CASSESRVGSPLHF.

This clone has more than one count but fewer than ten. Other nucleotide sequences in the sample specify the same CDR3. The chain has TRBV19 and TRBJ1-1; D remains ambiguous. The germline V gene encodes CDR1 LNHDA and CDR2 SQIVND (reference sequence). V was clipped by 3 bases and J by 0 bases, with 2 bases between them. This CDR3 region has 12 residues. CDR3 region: CASSILNTEAFF. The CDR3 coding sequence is TGTGCCAGTAGTATCTTGAACACTGAAGCTTTCTTT.

DNA for the CDR3: TGTGCCACCTCGACAGATCCCTATAAGGGCTACACCTTC. Residues: CATSTDPYKGYTF. The chain combines TRBV6-5 with TRBJ1-2; perhaps TRBD1 as D (5 bases). The ends were cut back, 10 bases at V and 8 bases at J, with 20 bases in the middle. Germline CDR1 and CDR2: MNHEY and SVGAGI. The CDR3 is 13 residues long.

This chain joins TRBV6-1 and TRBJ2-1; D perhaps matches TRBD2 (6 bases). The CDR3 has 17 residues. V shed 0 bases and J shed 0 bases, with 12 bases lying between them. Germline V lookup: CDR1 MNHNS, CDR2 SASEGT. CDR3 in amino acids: CASSEAPGLTSYNEQFF. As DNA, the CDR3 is TGTGCCAGCAGTGAAGCGCCGGGACTCACCTCCTACAATGAGCAGTTCTTC.

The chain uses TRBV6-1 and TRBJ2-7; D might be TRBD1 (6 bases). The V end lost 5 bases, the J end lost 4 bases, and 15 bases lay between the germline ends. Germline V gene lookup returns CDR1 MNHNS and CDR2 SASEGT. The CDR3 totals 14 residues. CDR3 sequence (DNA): TGTGCCAGCAGTACCGGGACACTTGTTTACGAGCAGTACTTC. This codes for CASSTGTLVYEQYF.

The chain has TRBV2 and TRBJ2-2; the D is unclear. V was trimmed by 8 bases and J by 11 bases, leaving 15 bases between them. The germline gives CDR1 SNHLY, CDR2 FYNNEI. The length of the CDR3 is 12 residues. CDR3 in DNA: TGTGCCAGCGCCCTGGCAGTGCCCGAGCTGTTTTTT. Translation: CASALAVPELFF. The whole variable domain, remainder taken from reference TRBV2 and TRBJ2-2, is EPEVTQTPSHQVTQMGQEVILRCVPISNHLYFYWYRQILGQKVEFLVSFYNNEISEKSEIFDDQFSVERPDGSNFTLKIRSTKLEDSAMYFCASALAVPELFFGEGSRLTVL.

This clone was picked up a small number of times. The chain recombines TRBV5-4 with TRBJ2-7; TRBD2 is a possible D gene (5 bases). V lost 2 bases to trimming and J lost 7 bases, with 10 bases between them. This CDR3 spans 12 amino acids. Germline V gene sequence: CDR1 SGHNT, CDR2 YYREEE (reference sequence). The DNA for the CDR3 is TGTGCCAGCAGCTTAGGGCCGGGGGAGCAGTACTTC. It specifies CASSLGPGEQYF.

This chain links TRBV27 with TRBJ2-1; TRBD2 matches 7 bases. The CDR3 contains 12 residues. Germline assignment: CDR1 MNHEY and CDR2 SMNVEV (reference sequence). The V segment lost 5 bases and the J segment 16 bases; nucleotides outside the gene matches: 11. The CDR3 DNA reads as TGTGCCAGCAGTCCGGGAGGAGTAGGGTATTTCTTC. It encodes CASSPGGVGYFF.

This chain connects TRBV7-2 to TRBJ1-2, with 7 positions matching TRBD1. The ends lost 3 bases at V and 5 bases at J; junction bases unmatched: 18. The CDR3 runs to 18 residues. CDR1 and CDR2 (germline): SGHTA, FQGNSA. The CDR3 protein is CASSFRHSSTGREYGYTF. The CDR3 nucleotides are TGTGCCAGCAGCTTCCGACATTCCTCGACAGGGAGGGAATATGGCTACACCTTC.

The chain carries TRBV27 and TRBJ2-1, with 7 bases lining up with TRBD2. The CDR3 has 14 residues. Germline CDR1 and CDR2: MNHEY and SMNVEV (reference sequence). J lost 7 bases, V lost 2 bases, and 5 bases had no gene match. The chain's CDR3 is CASSLGGGLNEQFF. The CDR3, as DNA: TGTGCCAGCAGTTTAGGGGGGGGGTTGAATGAGCAGTTCTTC.

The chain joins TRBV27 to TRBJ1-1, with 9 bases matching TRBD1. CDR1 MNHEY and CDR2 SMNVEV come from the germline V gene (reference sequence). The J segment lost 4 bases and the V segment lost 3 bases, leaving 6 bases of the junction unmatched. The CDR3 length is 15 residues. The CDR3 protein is CASSFYRGLSTEAFF. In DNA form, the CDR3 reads TGTGCCAGCAGTTTTTACAGGGGGCTGAGCACTGAAGCTTTCTTT.

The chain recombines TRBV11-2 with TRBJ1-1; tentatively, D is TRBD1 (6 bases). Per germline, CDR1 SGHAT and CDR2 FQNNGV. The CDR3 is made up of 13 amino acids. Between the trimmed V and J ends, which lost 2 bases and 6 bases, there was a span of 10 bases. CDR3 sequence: CASSLTGWAEAFF. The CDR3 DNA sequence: TGTGCCAGCAGCTTAACAGGGTGGGCTGAAGCTTTCTTT.

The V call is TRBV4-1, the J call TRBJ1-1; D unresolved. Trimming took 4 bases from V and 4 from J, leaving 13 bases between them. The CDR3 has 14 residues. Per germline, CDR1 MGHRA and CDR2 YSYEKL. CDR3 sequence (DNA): TGCGCCAGCAGCCCTCAGGATACCGCCACTGAAGCTTTCTTT. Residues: CASSPQDTATEAFF.

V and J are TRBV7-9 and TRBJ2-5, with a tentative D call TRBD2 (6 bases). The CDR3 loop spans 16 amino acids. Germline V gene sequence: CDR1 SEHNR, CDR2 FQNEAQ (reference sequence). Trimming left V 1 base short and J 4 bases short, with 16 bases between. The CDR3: CASSLGTGETLETQYF. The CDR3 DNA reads TGTGCCAGCAGCTTAGGGACGGGGGAAACGCTAGAGACCCAGTACTTC.

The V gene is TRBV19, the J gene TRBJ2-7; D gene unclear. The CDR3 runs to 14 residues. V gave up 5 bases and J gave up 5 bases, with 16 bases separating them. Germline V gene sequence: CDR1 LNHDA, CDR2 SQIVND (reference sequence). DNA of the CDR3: TGTGCCAGTAGTCCTGCCGGAAGACCTAACGAGCAGTACTTC. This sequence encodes CASSPAGRPNEQYF.

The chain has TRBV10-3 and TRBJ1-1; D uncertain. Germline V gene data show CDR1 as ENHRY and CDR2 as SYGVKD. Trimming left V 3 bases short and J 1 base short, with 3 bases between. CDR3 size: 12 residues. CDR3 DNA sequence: TGTGCCATCAGTGACGGGAACACTGAAGCTTTCTTT. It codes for CAISDGNTEAFF.

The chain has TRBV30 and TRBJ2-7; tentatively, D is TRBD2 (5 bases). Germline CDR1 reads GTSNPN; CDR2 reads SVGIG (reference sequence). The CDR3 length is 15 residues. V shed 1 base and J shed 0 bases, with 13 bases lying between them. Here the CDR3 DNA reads TGTGCCTGGAGTGCAACTCCCGGGGACTCCTACGAGCAGTACTTC. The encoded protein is CAWSATPGDSYEQYF. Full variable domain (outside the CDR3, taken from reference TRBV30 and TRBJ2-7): SQTIHQWPATLVQPVGSPLSLECTVEGTSNPNLYWYRQAAGRGLQLLFYSVGIGQISSEVPQNLSASRPQDRQFILSSKKLLLSDSGFYLCAWSATPGDSYEQYFGPGTRLTVT.

DNA of the CDR3: TGTGCCAGCAGCTTAGCGGGCCAACCCTACGAGCAGTACTTC. This sequence encodes CASSLAGQPYEQYF. The J gene is TRBJ2-7, the V gene TRBV11-2; D not certain. The CDR3 length is 14 residues. The V and J ends lost 1 base and 2 bases respectively, with 9 bases between them. The V gene's germline CDR1 is SGHAT and CDR2 FQNNGV.

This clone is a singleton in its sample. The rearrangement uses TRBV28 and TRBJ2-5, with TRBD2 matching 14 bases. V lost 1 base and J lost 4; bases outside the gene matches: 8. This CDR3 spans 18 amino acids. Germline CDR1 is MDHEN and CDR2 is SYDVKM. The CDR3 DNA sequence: TGTGCCAGCAGTTTATTAGGACTAGCGGGGGGCCAGGGAGAGACCCAGTACTTC. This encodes CASSLLGLAGGQGETQYF. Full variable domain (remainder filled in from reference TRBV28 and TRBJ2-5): DVKVTQSSRYLVKRTGEKVFLECVQDMDHENMFWYRQDPGLGLRLIYFSYDVKMKEKGDIPEGYSVSREKKERFSLILESASTNQTSMYLCASSLLGLAGGQGETQYFGPGTRLLVL.

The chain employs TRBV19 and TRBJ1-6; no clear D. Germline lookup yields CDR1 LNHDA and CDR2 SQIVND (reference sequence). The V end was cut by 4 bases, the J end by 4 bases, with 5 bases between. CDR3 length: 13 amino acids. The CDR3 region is CASSNGYNSPLHF. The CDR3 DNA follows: TGTGCCAGTAGTAACGGATATAATTCACCCCTCCACTTT.

The CDR3 sequence: CASRLGGADYGYTF. The DNA for the CDR3 is TGTGCCAGCAGATTGGGGGGAGCAGATTATGGCTACACCTTC. The J gene is TRBJ1-2, the V gene TRBV27, with D possibly matching TRBD1 (5 bases). The CDR3 length is 14 residues. V lost 6 bases to trimming and J lost 5 bases, with 16 bases between them. Germline-derived CDR1 and CDR2 are MNHEY and SMNVEV (reference sequence).